A single sample is the source of the 28 T cell receptor beta chains below, sequenced in a study of blood T cell repertoires in COVID-19. This table comes from immunoSEQ multiplex PCR, and its TCRdb copy is limited to in-frame clones, with some not included. The profile shows about 210,000 clones, more than 75% of them singletons. The sample consisted of peripheral blood. The receptors originated from a woman aged 35 to 49 with acute or convalescent COVID-19.

The V call is TRBV11-3, the J call TRBJ1-3; D is perhaps TRBD1 (5 bases). CDR1 and CDR2 (germline): SGHNT, YENEEA. With 2 bases removed from V and 1 base from J, the gap between germline ends came to 9 bases. CDR3 length: 15 amino acids. The CDR3 loop reads CASSLHGGSGNTIYF. CDR3 coding DNA: TGTGCCAGCAGCTTACACGGGGGATCTGGAAACACCATATATTTT. Full variable domain (missing parts from reference TRBV11-3 and TRBJ1-3): EAGVVQSPRYKIIEKKQPVAFWCNPISGHNTLYWYLQNLGQGPELLIRYENEEAVDDSQLPKDRFSAERLKGVDSTLKIQPAELGDSAVYLCASSLHGGSGNTIYFGEGSWLTVV.

The gene calls are TRBV27 and TRBJ1-6; 8 bases fit TRBD1. CDR3 length: 14 residues. After removal of 6 bases from V and 5 bases from J, the junction contained 3 bases not matched to a gene. Germline-derived CDR1 and CDR2 are MNHEY and SMNVEV (reference sequence). CDR3 sequence (DNA): TGTGCCAGCAGCCCGGGACAGGATAATTCACCCCTCCACTTT. This encodes CASSPGQDNSPLHF.

The chain couples TRBV4-1 to TRBJ1-6; TRBD1 agrees at 7 bases. Germline-derived CDR1 and CDR2 are MGHRA and YSYEKL. The trim removed 3 bases at V and 9 bases at J, leaving 8 bases unmatched. The CDR3 covers 15 residues. CDR3 in DNA: TGCGCCAGCAGCCACGAGACAGGGAGATTTTCACCCCTCCACTTT. Amino acids: CASSHETGRFSPLHF.

The chain joins TRBV24-1 to TRBJ2-3; tentatively, D is TRBD1 (5 bases). The CDR3 extends over 16 amino acids. CDR1 and CDR2 from the germline V gene are KGHDR and SFDVKD. Trimming shortened V by 3 bases and J by 3 bases, and 15 bases separated the two germline ends. CDR3 in DNA: TGTGCCACCAGTGATGCAGGGATGGTTGGTACAGATACGCAGTATTTT. Translating it yields CATSDAGMVGTDTQYF.

This clone appeared a few times. The CDR3 DNA reads TGTGCCAGCAGCTCCGAATTCCAGTTTAATGAAAAACTGTTTTTT. Its protein product is CASSSEFQFNEKLFF. The chain is built from TRBV5-6 and TRBJ1-4; D is uncertain. CDR1 is SGHDT, CDR2 YYEEEE, per germline. Trimming left V 3 bases short and J 4 bases short, with 13 bases between. CDR3 length: 15 residues.

The chain couples TRBV5-4 to TRBJ1-5, with D tentatively TRBD1 (5 bases). Trimming pared 0 bases from V and 0 bases from J, leaving 10 bases between. The CDR3 consists of 16 residues. Per germline, CDR1 SGHNT and CDR2 YYREEE (reference sequence). CDR3 sequence (DNA): TGTGCCAGCAGCTTGGAAGGGGTCCTTAGCAATCAGCCCCAGCATTTT. This encodes CASSLEGVLSNQPQHF.

This clone was counted once. The chain has TRBV18 and TRBJ1-5; D is possibly TRBD1 (5 bases). From germline, CDR1 is KGHSH and CDR2 LQKENI. The CDR3 covers 14 residues. V gave up 0 bases and J gave up 5 bases, with 8 bases separating them. The CDR3 here is CASSPPGLDQPQHF. The CDR3, as DNA: TGTGCCAGCTCACCACCGGGACTTGATCAGCCCCAGCATTTT.

The V call is TRBV7-9, the J call TRBJ2-1, with D possibly being TRBD1 (5 bases). The CDR3 sequence is 13 residues long. With 5 bases removed from V and 7 bases from J, the gap between germline ends came to 12 bases. Germline V gene data show CDR1 as SEHNR and CDR2 as FQNEAQ (reference sequence). The CDR3 nucleotides read TGTGCCAGCAGCCCCGGAAGGGGAAATGAGCAGTTCTTC. Amino acid sequence: CASSPGRGNEQFF.

The V and J genes are TRBV6-6 and TRBJ1-1; 11 bases are a match to TRBD1. The CDR3 runs 14 residues. J was trimmed by 6 bases and V by 5 bases; bases with no gene match: 5. Germline CDR1 MNHNY, CDR2 SVGAGI (reference sequence). CDR3 protein: CASSGTGGRAEAFF. The CDR3 DNA reads as TGTGCCAGCAGTGGGACAGGGGGAAGGGCTGAAGCTTTCTTT.

Notes on this clone: The same CDR3 arises from other DNA sequences in this sample as well. The chain uses TRBV6-5 and TRBJ1-1; perhaps TRBD1 as D (5 bases). The V end lost 6 bases, the J end lost 1 base, and 6 bases lay between the germline ends. Germline CDR1 reads MNHEY; CDR2 reads SVGAGI. The CDR3 consists of 12 residues. The CDR3 DNA sequence: TGTGCCAGCAGAACAGGGAACACTGAAGCTTTCTTT. Translation gives CASRTGNTEAFF.

The rearrangement uses TRBV7-9 and TRBJ2-2; TRBD2 matches at 12 bases. The V gene's germline CDR1 is SEHNR and CDR2 FQNEAQ (reference sequence). The ends lost 5 bases at V and 2 bases at J; junction bases unmatched: 6. This CDR3 is 17 amino acids long. The CDR3 region has the DNA TGTGCCAGCAGCCCCCCTAGCGGGAGGGTAAACACCGGGGAGCTGTTTTTT. Protein sequence: CASSPPSGRVNTGELFF.

The CDR3: CASGLEKGFTETGELFF. The DNA of the CDR3 is TGTGCCAGCGGGCTTGAGAAGGGGTTTACCGAAACCGGGGAGCTGTTTTTT. The gene calls are TRBV13 and TRBJ2-2; D may be TRBD1 (5 bases). CDR3 length: 17 residues. Between the trimmed V and J ends, which lost 8 bases and 5 bases, there was a span of 24 bases. CDR1 is PRHDT, CDR2 FYEKMQ, per germline (reference sequence).

The chain carries TRBV7-2 and TRBJ1-2; 9 bases line up with TRBD1. Germline trimming cut 7 bases from V and 4 bases from J; bases unmatched to any gene: 13. CDR3 length: 16 amino acids. The germline CDR1 and CDR2 sequences are SGHTA and FQGNSA. The CDR3: CASTRRTGVVAYGYTF. The CDR3 nucleotides read TGTGCCAGCACCCGTAGGACAGGGGTGGTGGCCTATGGCTACACCTTC.

This clone came up a few times. The chain couples TRBV9 to TRBJ2-3, with 7 bases aligning to TRBD2. CDR1 and CDR2 (germline): SGDLS, YYNGEE. J gave up 13 bases and V 5 bases, and 16 bases lay outside the gene matches. The CDR3 consists of 14 residues. CDR3 nucleotide sequence: TGTGCCAGCAGTCCCCTAGCGGACCCGCTATACGAGTATTTT. Amino acids: CASSPLADPLYEYF.

The chain recombines TRBV27 with TRBJ1-4; 7 bases are shared with TRBD1. CDR1 MNHEY and CDR2 SMNVEV come from the germline V gene (reference sequence). This CDR3 is built from 15 residues. The V segment lost 1 base and the J segment 5 bases; nucleotides outside the gene matches: 4. The DNA for the CDR3 is TGTGCCAGCAGTTTATTCCAGGGGGGAAATGAAAAACTGTTTTTT. Its translation is CASSLFQGGNEKLFF.

The rearrangement joins TRBV11-2 to TRBJ1-1, with 11 bases lining up with TRBD1. Trimming took 3 bases from V and 3 from J; bases not matched to a gene: 6. This CDR3 contains 16 residues. CDR1 is SGHAT, CDR2 FQNNGV, per germline. The CDR3 sequence: CASSFPKGQGDTEAFF. CDR3 sequence (DNA): TGTGCCAGCAGCTTCCCGAAGGGACAGGGGGACACTGAAGCTTTCTTT.

V usage is TRBV6-6 and J usage is TRBJ2-1, with TRBD1 matching over 9 bases. CDR3 length: 17 amino acids. After removal of 5 bases from V and 5 bases from J, the junction contained 13 bases not matched to a gene. The germline gives CDR1 MNHNY, CDR2 SVGAGI (reference sequence). The CDR3 sequence is CASSPYSGTGNNNEQFF. The CDR3 bases are TGTGCCAGCAGTCCTTACTCCGGGACAGGGAATAACAATGAGCAGTTCTTC.

This sequence joins TRBV4-3 and TRBJ1-1; no reliable D call. This CDR3 has 15 residues. The germline V gene has CDR1 LGHNA and CDR2 YSLEER. Deletions cut 0 bases from V and 5 bases from J, with 13 bases between. The CDR3 DNA follows: TGCGCCAGCAGCCAAGATGAGCCCCCTCGGACTGAAGCTTTCTTT. Translation gives CASSQDEPPRTEAFF.

The J gene is TRBJ2-5, the V gene TRBV5-4; tentative D call: TRBD1 (5 bases). Germline CDR1 reads SGHNT; CDR2 reads YYREEE (reference sequence). Trimming pared 5 bases from V and 1 base from J, leaving 9 bases between. CDR3 length equals 13 residues. CDR3 in amino acids: CASRIGVQETQYF. The CDR3 DNA reads as TGTGCCAGCAGAATAGGGGTCCAAGAGACCCAGTACTTC.

This clone appeared once. V usage is TRBV2 and J usage is TRBJ2-3; 9 bases are a match to TRBD1. J lost 1 base, V lost 7 bases, and 3 bases had no gene match. The germline V gene encodes CDR1 SNHLY and CDR2 FYNNEI. CDR3 length: 14 residues. The CDR3 DNA follows: TGTGCCAGCAACCGGGACAGGGGCACAGATACGCAGTATTTT. The encoded protein is CASNRDRGTDTQYF.

CDR3 amino acids: CASSQEELRVYEQYF. DNA for the CDR3: TGCGCCAGCAGCCAAGAGGAGCTTCGAGTCTACGAGCAGTACTTC. The rearrangement joins TRBV4-1 to TRBJ2-7; D is uncertain. The CDR3 totals 15 residues. Trimming took 0 bases from V and 3 from J, leaving 12 bases between them. Germline V gene lookup returns CDR1 MGHRA and CDR2 YSYEKL.

The chain couples TRBV11-2 to TRBJ2-5, with TRBD1 matching over 9 bases. V was pared by 5 bases and J by 3 bases, with 10 bases of the junction left unmatched. Germline CDR1 is SGHAT and CDR2 is FQNNGV. The CDR3 is made up of 16 amino acids. CDR3 protein: CASSVTGGVIEETQYF. In nucleotides, the CDR3 is TGTGCCAGCAGCGTTACAGGGGGCGTTATCGAAGAGACCCAGTACTTC.

In regard to this clone: The sample holds other DNA sequences that translate to the same CDR3. The chain is built from TRBV6-1 and TRBJ2-3, with 10 bases fitting TRBD2. The CDR3 covers 16 residues. J lost 1 base, V lost 2 bases, and 3 bases had no gene match. CDR1 and CDR2 from the germline V gene are MNHNS and SASEGT. CDR3 sequence: CASSELLAGGTDTQYF. As DNA, the CDR3 is TGTGCCAGCAGTGAACTTCTAGCGGGGGGCACAGATACGCAGTATTTT.

In this sample, this clone turned up once. The V gene is TRBV19, the J gene TRBJ1-1; tentatively, D is TRBD1 (5 bases). V lost 7 bases and J lost 4, with 19 bases in between. The CDR3 has 15 amino acids. Germline V gives CDR1 LNHDA, CDR2 SQIVND (reference sequence). CDR3 DNA: TGTGCCAGTAAGATAGGGGAGGATCGGAGCACTGAAGCTTTCTTT. Its translation: CASKIGEDRSTEAFF.

The J gene is TRBJ1-2, the V gene TRBV14, with 9 bases matching TRBD1. Germline CDR1 SGHDN, CDR2 FVKESK. The CDR3 spans 14 residues. The ends lost 4 bases at V and 6 bases at J; junction bases unmatched: 6. The DNA for the CDR3 is TGTGCCAGCAGCCCCCGGGACAGGGATCATGGCTACACCTTC. Residues: CASSPRDRDHGYTF.

As for this clone: Other DNA sequences in the sample encode the same CDR3. The genes are TRBV5-6 and TRBJ2-3; tentatively, D is TRBD2 (6 bases). CDR1 is SGHDT, CDR2 YYEEEE, per germline. The CDR3 length is 13 residues. V lost 5 bases to trimming and J lost 4 bases, with 11 bases between them. CDR3 in amino acids: CASSLLASDTQYF. CDR3 sequence (DNA): TGTGCCAGCAGTCTTCTAGCGTCAGATACGCAGTATTTT.

V is TRBV6-2 or TRBV6-3 and J is TRBJ2-7; weak D call: TRBD2 (6 bases). Trimming shortened V by 6 bases and J by 3 bases, and 33 bases separated the two germline ends. Germline assignment: CDR1 MNHEY and CDR2 SVGEGT. This CDR3 region has 20 residues. The CDR3 nucleotides read TGTGCCAGCAGCCCGTTAGAGACGAAACGGGAGAGCCGCGGGCTCTACGAGCAGTACTTC. Translated: CASSPLETKRESRGLYEQYF.

The chain employs TRBV12-3 or TRBV12-4 and TRBJ2-7; 7 bases map to TRBD1. V lost 7 bases, J lost 4 bases, and 7 bases stayed unmatched. The CDR3 loop spans 13 amino acids. The CDR3 is CASKQQGSYEQYF. CDR3 in DNA: TGTGCCAGCAAACAACAGGGGTCGTACGAGCAGTACTTC.